A single sample is the source of the 31 T cell receptor beta chains below, sequenced in a study of blood T cell repertoires in COVID-19. Clones were sequenced by immunoSEQ multiplex PCR, and TCRdb holds only the in-frame ones, with some missing. Found here are about 220,000 clones, roughly 81% of them singletons; the top ten hold 2.5% to 3.5%. What was sequenced was peripheral blood. These receptors were collected from a middle-aged man who had recovered from COVID-19.

The chain carries TRBV19 and TRBJ1-2; no definite D call. Germline CDR1 reads LNHDA; CDR2 reads SQIVND (reference sequence). V dropped 6 bases and J dropped 1 base, with 6 bases sitting between them. This CDR3 contains 12 residues. This CDR3 is CASRTHNYGYTF. The CDR3 coding sequence is TGTGCCAGTAGGACACATAACTATGGCTACACCTTC.

This chain joins TRBV7-9 and TRBJ1-5; 7 positions match TRBD1. The CDR3 covers 13 residues. Germline lookup yields CDR1 SEHNR and CDR2 FQNEAQ (reference sequence). J lost 4 bases, V lost 5 bases, and 2 bases had no gene match. Here the CDR3 reads CASSMGQNQPQHF. CDR3 coding DNA: TGTGCCAGCAGCATGGGACAGAATCAGCCCCAGCATTTT.

The chain is built from TRBV2 and TRBJ2-7, with a possible D match to TRBD2 (6 bases). Between the trimmed V and J ends, which lost 4 bases and 1 base, there was a span of 14 bases. The CDR3 is 15 residues long. Germline CDR1 reads SNHLY; CDR2 reads FYNNEI. The DNA for the CDR3 is TGTGCCAGCAGTGTAGGAGGGACGAGATCCTACGAGCAGTACTTC. Residues: CASSVGGTRSYEQYF.

V is TRBV4-2 and J is TRBJ1-5; TRBD1 matches 12 bases. Looked up from germline, CDR1 is LGHNA and CDR2 is YNFKEQ. J gave up 7 bases and V 3 bases, and 10 bases lay outside the gene matches. The CDR3 spans 17 residues. The CDR3 protein is CASSHHRDRGRWQPQHF. The CDR3 DNA follows: TGTGCCAGCAGCCATCACCGGGACAGGGGGCGATGGCAGCCCCAGCATTTT.

In DNA form, the CDR3 reads TGCGCCAGCAGCCTCGGACTAGCGGGGGGCACAGATACGCAGTATTTT. Translating gives CASSLGLAGGTDTQYF. The chain uses TRBV4-1 and TRBJ2-3; 13 bases are shared with TRBD2. The V and J ends lost 4 bases and 1 base, in that order; junction bases with no gene match: 2. The length of the CDR3 is 16 residues. The germline gives CDR1 MGHRA, CDR2 YSYEKL.

The chain combines TRBV28 with TRBJ2-3, with D uncertain. The CDR3 runs to 14 residues. Germline V gene lookup returns CDR1 MDHEN and CDR2 SYDVKM. The V end was cut by 3 bases, the J end by 2 bases, with 9 bases between. CDR3 region: CASSFQVITDTQYF. The CDR3 coding sequence is TGTGCCAGCAGTTTCCAGGTTATCACAGATACGCAGTATTTT.

The chain joins TRBV10-3 to TRBJ2-5; TRBD2 might be the D (6 bases). Germline CDR1 and CDR2: ENHRY and SYGVKD. The CDR3 totals 12 residues. V was clipped by 8 bases and J by 1 base, with 8 bases between them. CDR3 sequence reads: CAIGGSQETQYF. The CDR3, as DNA: TGTGCCATCGGGGGGAGCCAAGAGACCCAGTACTTC.

This clone came up a few times. V gene TRBV2 combines with J gene TRBJ2-7; tentative D call: TRBD1 (7 bases). The CDR3 runs to 13 residues. Germline V gene sequence: CDR1 SNHLY, CDR2 FYNNEI. V lost 5 bases and J 4 bases, leaving 12 bases between the germline ends. This CDR3 reads CASSRQGLYEQYF. The CDR3 region has the DNA TGTGCCAGCAGTCGACAGGGACTTTACGAGCAGTACTTC.

This chain uses TRBV6-1 with TRBJ1-1, with a weak D call TRBD1 (5 bases). Trimming left V 0 bases short and J 5 bases short, with 10 bases between. This CDR3 is 14 amino acids long. Per the germline V gene, CDR1 is MNHNS and CDR2 is SASEGT. CDR3 sequence reads: CASSEAWKGTEAFF. The CDR3 DNA reads as TGTGCCAGCAGTGAAGCGTGGAAGGGGACTGAAGCTTTCTTT.

The chain couples TRBV6-7 to TRBJ2-7; 7 bases line up with TRBD1. Being an ORF, TRBV6-7 has a function that is uncertain. Trimming at V came to 7 bases and at J to 1 base, leaving 10 bases not matched to a gene. The CDR3 contains 15 residues. CDR3 sequence reads: CASKYLGQISYEQYF. The CDR3 nucleotides read TGTGCCAGCAAATACCTGGGACAGATTTCCTACGAGCAGTACTTC.

The J gene is TRBJ2-1, the V gene TRBV3-1 (or the pseudogene TRBV3-2); possible D gene TRBD1, 5 bases. Germline CDR1 is LGHDT and CDR2 is YNNKEL (reference sequence). The CDR3 runs 17 residues. V gave up 0 bases and J gave up 0 bases, with 12 bases separating them. The CDR3 is CASSQDRSRASYNEQFF. The DNA of the CDR3 is TGTGCCAGCAGCCAAGATAGGAGCAGGGCCTCCTACAATGAGCAGTTCTTC.

The J gene is TRBJ2-6, the V gene TRBV5-5; 8 bases are a match to TRBD1. The CDR3 spans 16 residues. The V segment lost 7 bases and the J segment 0 bases; nucleotides outside the gene matches: 6. The V gene's germline CDR1 is SGHKS and CDR2 YYEKEE (reference sequence). The CDR3 loop reads CASGLTGGSGANVLTF. The DNA of the CDR3 is TGTGCCAGCGGACTCACAGGGGGCTCTGGGGCCAACGTCCTGACTTTC.

This sequence joins TRBV28 and TRBJ2-2; TRBD2 matches 8 bases. Germline V gene data show CDR1 as MDHEN and CDR2 as SYDVKM. This CDR3 contains 15 residues. V gave up 3 bases and J gave up 4 bases; unmatched junction bases: 4. CDR3 residues: CASSFFAGGTGELFF. The CDR3 DNA reads TGTGCCAGCAGTTTTTTCGCGGGGGGCACCGGGGAGCTGTTTTTT.

J is TRBJ2-1 and V is TRBV28, with 7 bases identical to TRBD2. CDR1 is MDHEN and CDR2 is SYDVKM in the germline V gene. J was trimmed by 2 bases and V by 2 bases; bases with no gene match: 6. CDR3 size: 16 residues. The CDR3 loop is CASSLGAGVTYNEQFF. The CDR3 nucleotides read TGTGCCAGCAGTTTAGGTGCGGGGGTTACCTACAATGAGCAGTTCTTC.

The rearrangement links TRBV28 to TRBJ1-2; a weak D match, TRBD1 (6 bases). Between the trimmed V and J ends, which lost 7 bases and 4 bases, there was a span of 13 bases. From germline, CDR1 is MDHEN and CDR2 SYDVKM. The CDR3 sequence is 13 residues long. In nucleotides, the CDR3 is TGTGCCAGCAAAGGGAGGGGGTTCTATGGCTACACCTTC. Translating it yields CASKGRGFYGYTF.

The chain carries TRBV19 and TRBJ1-3; 8 nucleotides agree with TRBD1. Germline V CDR1 and CDR2: LNHDA, SQIVND (reference sequence). With V trimmed by 6 bases and J by 4 bases, 5 bases remained unmatched. CDR3 length: 14 amino acids. The CDR3 region has the DNA TGTGCCAGTAGAGGACAGGGATTAGGAAACACCATATATTTT. This gives the protein CASRGQGLGNTIYF. The variable domain in full, with the rest retrieved from reference TRBV19 and TRBJ1-3, is DGGITQSPKYLFRKEGQNVTLSCEQNLNHDAMYWYRQDPGQGLRLIYYSQIVNDFQKGDIAEGYSVSREKKESFPLTVTSAQKNPTAFYLCASRGQGLGNTIYFGEGSWLTVV.

The V and J genes are TRBV28 and TRBJ2-7; 9 bases map to TRBD1. Losses at the gene ends were 3 bases for V and 3 bases for J; bases not matched to a gene: 6. CDR3 length: 15 amino acids. Germline V gives CDR1 MDHEN, CDR2 SYDVKM. CDR3 sequence (DNA): TGTGCCAGCAGTTTGGAGGGACAGGGTATCTACGAGCAGTACTTC. Translating gives CASSLEGQGIYEQYF.

CDR3 amino acids: CSARTGTSGRGAYNEQFF. The CDR3 nucleotides are TGCAGCGCCCGGACCGGGACTAGCGGGAGAGGGGCCTACAATGAGCAGTTCTTC. This chain connects TRBV29-1 to TRBJ2-1; 14 positions match TRBD2. The V gene's germline CDR1 is SQVTM and CDR2 ANQGSEA. The ends lost 7 bases at V and 2 bases at J; junction bases unmatched: 13. This CDR3 is 18 amino acids long.

This clone showed up just a few times. The V call is TRBV28, the J call TRBJ1-2; no clear D. The V and J ends lost 3 bases and 8 bases respectively, with 16 bases between them. Germline V gene lookup returns CDR1 MDHEN and CDR2 SYDVKM. The CDR3 runs to 14 residues. In DNA form, the CDR3 reads TGTGCCAGCAGTTTGACGCAGGCCGCTGTAGGCTACACCTTC. Translated: CASSLTQAAVGYTF.

The chain joins TRBV7-8 to TRBJ1-5; D might be TRBD1 (5 bases). Germline V gene lookup returns CDR1 SGHVS and CDR2 FQNEAQ. The CDR3 contains 13 residues. The V end lost 3 bases, the J end lost 4 bases, and 7 bases lay between the germline ends. The CDR3 region has the DNA TGTGCCAGCAGCTTGCCAGGGAATCAGCCCCAGCATTTT. Its protein product is CASSLPGNQPQHF. The whole variable domain, remainder taken from reference TRBV7-8 and TRBJ1-5, is GAGVSQSPRYKVAKRGQDVALRCDPISGHVSLFWYQQALGQGPEFLTYFQNEAQLDKSGLPSDRFFAERPEGSVSTLKIQRTQQEDSAVYLCASSLPGNQPQHFGDGTRLSIL.

The chain uses TRBV28 and TRBJ1-4; D is unresolved. Deletions cut 1 base from V and 8 bases from J, with 17 bases between. CDR3 size: 16 residues. CDR1 MDHEN and CDR2 SYDVKM come from the germline V gene. CDR3 sequence (DNA): TGTGCCAGCAGTTTATCGCGGTCAGGTGGGAGGGAAAAACTGTTTTTT. Amino acids: CASSLSRSGGREKLFF.

This clone is a singleton in its sample. The gene calls are TRBV7-9 and TRBJ2-5, with 7 bases fitting TRBD2. The ends lost 3 bases at V and 4 bases at J; junction bases unmatched: 8. The CDR3 totals 15 residues. Germline CDR1 SEHNR, CDR2 FQNEAQ (reference sequence). CDR3 sequence: CASSLATWEGETQYF. Here the CDR3 DNA reads TGTGCCAGCAGCTTGGCTACATGGGAGGGAGAGACCCAGTACTTC.

The gene calls are TRBV28 and TRBJ1-1; D is unresolved. Germline-derived CDR1 and CDR2 are MDHEN and SYDVKM. The ends were cut back, 1 base at V and 1 base at J, with 10 bases in the middle. The CDR3 spans 15 residues. DNA for the CDR3: TGTGCCAGCAGTTTATTTCCACGAGGGAACACTGAAGCTTTCTTT. Protein product: CASSLFPRGNTEAFF.

The chain employs TRBV4-2 and TRBJ1-3, with D possibly being TRBD1 (6 bases). Trimming stripped 5 bases from V and 0 bases from J, with 20 bases between. Germline loops: CDR1 LGHNA, CDR2 YNFKEQ. The CDR3 is 18 residues long. For the CDR3, the DNA is TGTGCCAGCAGCATGAAGGACAGCCCGGGTCTCTCTGGAAACACCATATATTTT. Its protein product is CASSMKDSPGLSGNTIYF.

V usage is TRBV6-1 and J usage is TRBJ1-2; no clear D gene. This CDR3 is 13 amino acids long. V was pared by 1 base and J by 7 bases, with 10 bases between. Looked up from germline, CDR1 is MNHNS and CDR2 is SASEGT. In DNA form, the CDR3 reads TGTGCCAGCAGTGAAGTCAGGATGGGTGGCTACACCTTC. It translates to CASSEVRMGGYTF.

The V and J genes are TRBV7-8 and TRBJ2-5; a weak D match, TRBD1 (6 bases). The length of the CDR3 is 15 residues. The germline V gene encodes CDR1 SGHVS and CDR2 FQNEAQ. Trimming took 5 bases from V and 4 from J, leaving 17 bases between them. CDR3 sequence reads: CASSRSTGLGETQYF. CDR3 DNA sequence: TGTGCCAGCAGCCGGTCAACAGGGTTGGGAGAGACCCAGTACTTC.

This clone was counted a single time. The J gene is TRBJ1-5, the V gene TRBV12-5; 10 nucleotides align to TRBD1. Germline V gene sequence: CDR1 LGHNT, CDR2 FRNRAP. Trimming at V came to 2 bases and at J to 6 bases, leaving 10 bases not matched to a gene. There are 17 residues in the CDR3. The CDR3 is CASGLLGTGEWGQPQHF. The CDR3 bases are TGTGCTAGTGGTTTGCTCGGGACAGGGGAATGGGGTCAGCCCCAGCATTTT.

The chain uses TRBV5-1 and TRBJ2-5; a weak D match, TRBD2 (5 bases). Between the trimmed V and J ends, which lost 1 base and 5 bases, there was a span of 12 bases. The CDR3 totals 14 residues. The V gene's germline CDR1 is SGHRS and CDR2 YFSETQ. Here the CDR3 DNA reads TGCGCCAGCAGCTTGTTCGGAGGCTCGGAGACCCAGTACTTC. Protein sequence: CASSLFGGSETQYF.

This chain joins TRBV3-1 (or the pseudogene TRBV3-2) and TRBJ2-1, with D perhaps matching TRBD2 (7 bases). V was cut by 2 bases and J by 6 bases, with 26 bases left in between. Germline values: CDR1 LGHDT, CDR2 YNNKEL (reference sequence). This CDR3 spans 19 amino acids. The CDR3 DNA sequence: TGTGCCAGCAGCCAAAAGCCGTGGGAGGGAGACAGGCGACCCAATGAGCAGTTCTTC. Translation: CASSQKPWEGDRRPNEQFF.

CDR3 protein: CASSTLSGELFF. DNA of the CDR3: TGTGCCAGTAGTACCCTTTCCGGGGAGCTGTTTTTT. The rearrangement uses TRBV19 and TRBJ2-2; D uncertain. The V end lost 4 bases, the J end lost 6 bases, and 6 bases lay between the germline ends. Germline V lookup: CDR1 LNHDA, CDR2 SQIVND (reference sequence). CDR3 length: 12 amino acids.

The chain combines TRBV9 with TRBJ1-1, with D possibly matching TRBD1 (5 bases). In germline, CDR1 is SGDLS, CDR2 YYNGEE. Trimming cost V 1 base and J 0 bases, with 10 bases left between them. The CDR3 has 15 residues. The CDR3 sequence: CASSVLDTLNTEAFF. CDR3 nucleotides: TGTGCCAGCAGCGTATTGGACACCCTGAACACTGAAGCTTTCTTT.